A selection of T cell receptor beta chains follows, all from one sample in a study of a mutant IDH1 vaccine in newly diagnosed glioma. Measured with immunoSEQ multiplex PCR; TCRdb has only the in-frame clones, and not every one. Of 25,000 to 35,000 clones listed, approximately 80% are singletons. This specimen was PBMCs, taken from a glioma patient treated with radiotherapy, temozolomide or both. These receptors were taken from a man under 40 with glioma. Both conserved end residues are part of each CDR3. Each record gives: V gene, D gene, clone size, J gene, CDR3 protein, CDR3 DNA. A D gene is named only where the DNA matches it firmly. The size field is filled for only some rows; it gives once, few, many or a size class.

V: TRBV19
D: NA
size: NA
J: TRBJ1-5
CDR3: CASSYRVANQPQHF
DNA: TGTGCCAGTAGTTACAGGGTAGCAAATCAGCCCCAGCATTTT

V: TRBV15
D: NA
size: NA
J: TRBJ1-1
CDR3: CATSRAHLIEAFF
DNA: TGTGCCACCAGCAGAGCCCACCTCATTGAAGCTTTCTTT

V: TRBV7-2
D: NA
size: NA
J: TRBJ1-1
CDR3: CASSLDTRARNTEAFF
DNA: TGTGCCAGCAGCTTAGATACCAGGGCCAGGAACACTGAAGCTTTCTTT

V: TRBV5-1
D: TRBD2
size: NA
J: TRBJ2-7
CDR3: CASSLALGRDEQYF
DNA: TGCGCCAGCAGCTTGGCCCTCGGGAGGGACGAGCAGTACTTC

V: TRBV28
D: NA
size: few
J: TRBJ1-3
CDR3: CASSPSAFHSGNTIYF
DNA: TGTGCCAGCAGTCCCTCCGCGTTCCACTCTGGAAACACCATATATTTT

V: TRBV30
D: NA
size: NA
J: TRBJ2-7
CDR3: CAWSVAPYEQYF
DNA: TGTGCCTGGAGTGTAGCCCCCTACGAGCAGTACTTC

V: TRBV27
D: NA
size: NA
J: TRBJ1-5
CDR3: CASSLGGSGNQPQHF
DNA: TGTGCCAGCAGTTTGGGGGGGTCGGGCAATCAGCCCCAGCATTTT

V: TRBV6-5
D: NA
size: NA
J: TRBJ1-1
CDR3: CASSRSENTEAFF
DNA: TGTGCCAGCAGTCGATCTGAGAACACTGAAGCTTTCTTT

V: TRBV19
D: NA
size: NA
J: TRBJ2-1
CDR3: CASSGGNYNEQFF
DNA: TGTGCCAGTAGTGGGGGGAACTACAATGAGCAGTTCTTC

V: TRBV2
D: NA
size: NA
J: TRBJ2-2
CDR3: CASRGGYGSGELFF
DNA: TGTGCCAGCAGGGGGGGCTACGGGTCCGGGGAGCTGTTTTTT

V: TRBV7-2
D: NA
size: NA
J: TRBJ1-1
CDR3: CASSTSPANTEAFF
DNA: TGTGCCAGCAGCACGAGTCCGGCGAACACTGAAGCTTTCTTT

V: TRBV6-5
D: TRBD1
size: NA
J: TRBJ1-5
CDR3: CASSFPRGPNQPQHF
DNA: TGTGCCAGCAGCTTCCCCAGGGGGCCCAATCAGCCCCAGCATTTT

V: TRBV7-3
D: NA
size: few
J: TRBJ1-1
CDR3: CASSQNRAGGTEAFF
DNA: TGTGCCAGCAGCCAAAACAGGGCTGGGGGCACTGAAGCTTTCTTT

V: TRBV9
D: TRBD1
size: NA
J: TRBJ2-2
CDR3: CASSVSQGAGELFF
DNA: TGTGCCAGCAGCGTCTCACAGGGGGCCGGGGAGCTGTTTTTT

V: TRBV29-1
D: NA
size: NA
J: TRBJ1-1
CDR3: CSVVGRMNTEAFF
DNA: TGCAGCGTTGTGGGCCGTATGAACACTGAAGCTTTCTTT

V: TRBV13
D: NA
size: NA
J: TRBJ1-5
CDR3: CASSLGRGRRPQHF
DNA: TGTGCCAGCAGCTTAGGCCGGGGGCGCAGACCCCAGCATTTT

V: TRBV5-1
D: NA
size: NA
J: TRBJ2-1
CDR3: CASSLEATSYNEQFF
DNA: TGCGCCAGCAGCTTGGAGGCCACCTCCTACAATGAGCAGTTCTTC

V: TRBV27
D: TRBD1
size: NA
J: TRBJ1-1
CDR3: CASSLSGQGRNTEAFF
DNA: TGTGCCAGCAGTTTATCCGGACAGGGTAGGAACACTGAAGCTTTCTTT

V: TRBV27
D: TRBD1
size: NA
J: TRBJ1-4
CDR3: CASSPPRDREGEKLFF
DNA: TGTGCCAGCAGTCCCCCTAGGGACAGGGAGGGTGAAAAACTGTTTTTT

V: TRBV6-1
D: NA
size: NA
J: TRBJ1-1
CDR3: CASREEMGTEAFF
DNA: TGTGCCAGCAGGGAAGAAATGGGCACTGAAGCTTTCTTT

V: TRBV15
D: TRBD1
size: NA
J: TRBJ1-1
CDR3: CATSRDGTGTEAFF
DNA: TGTGCCACCAGCAGAGATGGGACAGGGACTGAAGCTTTCTTT

V: TRBV10-3
D: NA
size: NA
J: TRBJ2-7
CDR3: CAISPGSAYEQYF
DNA: TGTGCCATCAGTCCAGGGTCCGCCTACGAGCAGTACTTC

V: TRBV19
D: NA
size: NA
J: TRBJ1-1
CDR3: CASSMAGPRRKTEAFF
DNA: TGTGCCAGTAGTATGGCCGGGCCGCGGAGAAAAACTGAAGCTTTCTTT

V: TRBV25-1
D: TRBD1
size: NA
J: TRBJ1-6
CDR3: CASRTGGEYSPLHF
DNA: TGTGCCAGCAGAACAGGGGGAGAATATTCACCCCTCCACTTT

V: TRBV4-3
D: NA
size: NA
J: TRBJ2-1
CDR3: CASSQERLISYNEQFF
DNA: TGCGCCAGCAGCCAAGAAAGACTTATCTCCTACAATGAGCAGTTCTTC

V: TRBV5-5
D: TRBD2
size: NA
J: TRBJ2-5
CDR3: CASSFSGVQETQYF
DNA: TGTGCCAGCAGCTTTAGCGGGGTCCAAGAGACCCAGTACTTC

V: TRBV29-1
D: NA
size: once
J: TRBJ2-5
CDR3: CSVDSQGGETQYF
DNA: TGCAGCGTTGATAGTCAGGGAGGAGAGACCCAGTACTTC

V: TRBV27
D: TRBD1
size: NA
J: TRBJ2-6
CDR3: CASSKLQGKTGANVLTF
DNA: TGTGCCAGCAGCAAATTACAGGGGAAGACTGGGGCCAACGTCCTGACTTTC

V: TRBV9
D: NA
size: NA
J: TRBJ2-3
CDR3: CASSVALADTQYF
DNA: TGTGCCAGCAGCGTAGCTTTGGCAGATACGCAGTATTTT

V: TRBV20-1
D: NA
size: NA
J: TRBJ2-7
CDR3: CSASIVEQYF
DNA: TGCAGTGCTAGTATCGTCGAGCAGTACTTC

V: TRBV7-2
D: NA
size: NA
J: TRBJ1-1
CDR3: CASSLDLGRGGTEAFF
DNA: TGTGCCAGCAGCTTAGACCTCGGAAGGGGGGGGACTGAAGCTTTCTTT

V: TRBV12-5
D: NA
size: once
J: TRBJ2-7
CDR3: CASGPPGSYEQYF
DNA: TGTGCTAGTGGTCCCCCGGGGAGCTACGAGCAGTACTTC

V: TRBV2
D: NA
size: NA
J: TRBJ1-2
CDR3: CASSSDGTIGGYTF
DNA: TGTGCCAGCAGCAGTGACGGCACGATTGGTGGCTACACCTTC

V: TRBV4-1
D: NA
size: few
J: TRBJ1-3
CDR3: CASSRGGVILSGNTIYF
DNA: TGCGCCAGCAGCCGGGGGGGGGTTATCCTCTCTGGAAACACCATATATTTT

V: TRBV2
D: NA
size: few
J: TRBJ1-1
CDR3: CASSTLAGTEAFF
DNA: TGTGCCAGCAGTACCCTGGCGGGCACTGAAGCTTTCTTT

V: TRBV7-2
D: NA
size: once
J: TRBJ2-7
CDR3: CASSPSMDEQYF
DNA: TGTGCCAGCAGCCCCTCGATGGACGAGCAGTACTTC

V: TRBV15
D: TRBD1
size: NA
J: TRBJ2-7
CDR3: CATSRFRDRDHEQYF
DNA: TGTGCCACCAGCAGATTCCGGGACAGGGACCACGAGCAGTACTTC

V: TRBV10-3
D: NA
size: NA
J: TRBJ2-5
CDR3: CATKTRVELGETQYF
DNA: TGTGCCACCAAGACAAGGGTGGAACTCGGAGAGACCCAGTACTTC

V: TRBV10-3
D: TRBD1
size: NA
J: TRBJ2-1
CDR3: CASSGTGQDNEQFF
DNA: TGTGCCAGCTCCGGGACAGGACAAGACAATGAGCAGTTCTTC

V: TRBV5-4
D: NA
size: NA
J: TRBJ2-5
CDR3: CASSLGQTQETQYF
DNA: TGTGCCAGCAGCTTAGGACAGACCCAAGAGACCCAGTACTTC

V: TRBV18
D: TRBD1
size: NA
J: TRBJ2-7
CDR3: CASSPGQGASEQYF
DNA: TGTGCCAGCTCACCAGGACAGGGGGCGAGTGAGCAGTACTTC

V: TRBV7-2
D: TRBD2
size: once
J: TRBJ2-7
CDR3: CASSLGLAGAHEQYF
DNA: TGTGCCAGCAGCTTAGGACTAGCGGGAGCCCACGAGCAGTACTTC

V: TRBV5-1
D: NA
size: once
J: TRBJ2-1
CDR3: CASSFRAGYNEQFF
DNA: TGCGCCAGCAGCTTTAGAGCGGGTTACAATGAGCAGTTCTTC

V: TRBV9
D: NA
size: NA
J: TRBJ2-2
CDR3: CASSVKGSTGELFF
DNA: TGTGCCAGCAGCGTAAAGGGGAGCACCGGGGAGCTGTTTTTT

V: TRBV4-1
D: TRBD1
size: NA
J: TRBJ2-1
CDR3: CASSHPGQGLNEQFF
DNA: TGCGCCAGCAGCCATCCGGGACAGGGTCTCAATGAGCAGTTCTTC

V: TRBV9
D: NA
size: few
J: TRBJ2-3
CDR3: CASSVVGSGGMTDTQYF
DNA: TGTGCCAGCAGCGTAGTTGGGAGTGGGGGCATGACAGATACGCAGTATTTT

V: TRBV7-8
D: TRBD2
size: NA
J: TRBJ2-5
CDR3: CASSPAGVVGETQYF
DNA: TGTGCCAGCAGCCCCGCGGGGGTTGTGGGAGAGACCCAGTACTTC

V: TRBV6-6
D: NA
size: NA
J: TRBJ1-1
CDR3: CASSSSTGHNTEAFF
DNA: NA

V: TRBV4-1
D: NA
size: NA
J: TRBJ2-5
CDR3: CASSQGSARAQYF
DNA: TGCGCCAGCAGCCAAGGGTCAGCCAGGGCCCAGTACTTC

V: TRBV9
D: NA
size: NA
J: TRBJ2-2
CDR3: CASSPEGFGELFF
DNA: TGTGCCAGCAGCCCCGAAGGTTTCGGGGAGCTGTTTTTT

V: TRBV6-1
D: NA
size: NA
J: TRBJ1-1
CDR3: CASCLRRGGTEAFF
DNA: TGTGCCAGCTGCCTCCGAAGGGGGGGCACTGAAGCTTTCTTT

V: TRBV19
D: NA
size: NA
J: TRBJ2-2
CDR3: CASSILPGATGELFF
DNA: TGTGCCAGTAGTATCCTACCCGGGGCCACCGGGGAGCTGTTTTTT

V: TRBV7-2
D: TRBD1
size: NA
J: TRBJ2-7
CDR3: CASSFPSGQGDYEQYF
DNA: TGTGCCAGCAGCTTCCCTAGTGGACAGGGGGACTACGAGCAGTACTTC

V: TRBV27
D: NA
size: NA
J: TRBJ2-1
CDR3: CASSLLGGGFDEQFF
DNA: TGTGCCAGCAGTTTGTTGGGGGGGGGCTTCGATGAGCAGTTCTTC

V: TRBV29-1
D: TRBD1
size: NA
J: TRBJ2-7
CDR3: CSVRQGQQYF
DNA: TGCAGCGTGAGACAGGGGCAGCAGTACTTC